The sequence of this TCR beta chain was determined in a study of Tregs in tolerant kidney transplant recipients. Turning to the study itself: Recipients received nonmyeloablative bone marrow transplants from related graft donors, with transient mixed chimerism. Points from the study as a whole: Tolerant patients' donor-specific Tregs expanded beyond overall Tregs, suggesting antigen-driven growth. Tregs expanded with activated donor B cells seemed most donor-specific. This study did not directly address biological reproducibility.

With respect to this clone: Its target is unknown. The missing CDR3 end, 3 residues past where the read stops, is filled in from the germline J gene.

The ends lost 3 bases at V and 6 bases at J; junction bases unmatched: 4. Germline V gene data show CDR1 as KGHSH and CDR2 as LQKENI. The CDR3 consists of 15 residues. Data came from immunoSEQ multiplex PCR; TCRdb stores just in-frame clones and leaves some out. Found here are 48,000 or so clones; the top ten clones hold 0.7% to 0.95%. This TCR derives from a human donor who received a combined kidney and bone marrow transplant. The sample was CD4+ T cells from blood, taken before the transplant. The chain has TRBV18 and TRBJ2-2; 10 nucleotides agree with TRBD2. The CDR3 protein is CASSPTGTSAGELFF. The sequenced part of the CDR3 DNA is TGTGCCAGCTCACCGACCGGGACTAGCGCCGGGGAG. Looking up the rest from reference TRBV18 and TRBJ2-2 gives the full variable domain: NAGVMQNPRHLVRRRGQEARLRCSPMKGHSHVYWYRQLPEEGLKFMVYLQKENIIDESGMPKERFSAEFPKEGPSILRIQQVVRGDSAAYFCASSPTGTSAGELFFGEGSRLTVL.